One sample yielded the 5 T cell receptor beta chains listed below, sequenced in a study of cytomegalovirus exposure and HLA in healthy donors (dated by TCRdb to the late 2010s). Library preparation used the immunoSEQ multiplex PCR assay. What TCRdb holds here is the immuneACCESS table cut down to in-frame rearrangements. Part of the clones is not present; checked against another copy, under half of the missing clones reflect an unresolved V gene, and the others are unexplained. This sample gives about 120,000 clones in total; around nine tenths of them show up just once. Under 2% of the sample belongs to the ten largest clones. The sample consisted of PBMCs. The receptors were sampled from a young woman in good health and CMV-seronegative.

The V gene is TRBV4-1, the J gene TRBJ1-3; D unclear. Trimming pared 6 bases from V and 0 bases from J, leaving 9 bases between. This CDR3 is built from 14 residues. Germline V lookup: CDR1 MGHRA, CDR2 YSYEKL. The CDR3 loop reads CASRRGDSGNTIYF. The CDR3 DNA follows: TGCGCCAGCAGACGCGGAGACTCTGGAAACACCATATATTTT.

This chain uses TRBV9 with TRBJ2-7; the D gene is possibly TRBD2 (5 bases). The CDR3 is 15 residues long. Between the trimmed V and J ends, which lost 0 bases and 2 bases, there was a span of 12 bases. Germline V gene data show CDR1 as SGDLS and CDR2 as YYNGEE. The CDR3 region is CASSVDPDGAYEQYF. The CDR3 DNA sequence: TGTGCCAGCAGCGTAGACCCCGACGGGGCCTACGAGCAGTACTTC.

This sequence joins TRBV7-2 and TRBJ2-1, with 8 nucleotides matching TRBD2. Germline V CDR1 and CDR2: SGHTA, FQGNSA. Unmatched junction bases numbered 7, after V lost 2 bases and J lost 7 bases. CDR3 size: 15 residues. CDR3 region: CASSLSRGGGNEQFF. CDR3 DNA sequence: TGTGCCAGCAGCTTAAGTCGTGGCGGGGGGAATGAGCAGTTCTTC.

This chain joins TRBV12-5 and TRBJ1-4; the match to TRBD1 covers 8 bases. Germline CDR1 reads LGHNT; CDR2 reads FRNRAP. The V and J ends lost 5 bases and 8 bases, in that order; junction bases with no gene match: 10. This CDR3 is built from 15 residues. The CDR3: CASGNQGAVREKLFF. Written as DNA, the CDR3 is TGTGCTAGTGGTAACCAGGGGGCGGTTCGCGAAAAACTGTTTTTT.

J is TRBJ2-7 and V is TRBV6-1, with 7 bases aligning to TRBD1. Germline-derived CDR1 and CDR2 are MNHNS and SASEGT. V gave up 5 bases and J gave up 2 bases; unmatched junction bases: 6. This CDR3 has 14 amino acids. DNA for the CDR3: TGTGCCAGCAGTCCTCGACAGGGACCCTACGAGCAGTACTTC. Its protein product is CASSPRQGPYEQYF.